The 16 T cell receptor beta chains below were found in one sample sequenced in a study of patients and donors after allogeneic stem cell transplantation. TCRdb re-analysed the RT-PCR reads in MiXCR, keeping a single row per CDR3 protein. The table shows 800,000 to 1,000,000 distinct CDR3 sequences, with approximately 18% occurring only once. Sequencing was done on a sample of blood, either unsorted or a sorted T cell fraction (not recorded which). These receptors came from a human donor who was either an allogeneic HSCT recipient or a stem cell or donor lymphocyte infusion donor (not recorded which). It is not recorded whose cells these are; they may come from a transplant donor.

The chain recombines TRBV3-1 with TRBJ2-3, with D unclear. There are 15 residues in the CDR3. The germline V and J ends were trimmed by 1 base and 4 bases, with 12 bases remaining between them. Germline CDR1 is LGHDT and CDR2 is YNNKEL (reference sequence). The CDR3 reads CASSQVARRADTQYF. CDR3 DNA: TGTGCCAGCAGCCAAGTAGCCCGTCGTGCAGATACGCAGTATTTT.

The chain carries TRBV30 and TRBJ2-2, with a tentative D call TRBD2 (5 bases). The CDR3 is 14 residues long. Germline values: CDR1 GTSNPN, CDR2 SVGIG (reference sequence). With 2 bases removed from V and 5 bases from J, the gap between germline ends came to 12 bases. The CDR3 is CAWSPARGTGELFF. CDR3 DNA: TGTGCCTGGAGTCCGGCGCGAGGGACCGGGGAGCTGTTTTTT.

The genes are TRBV6-1 and TRBJ1-2; 8 nucleotides match TRBD1. The CDR3 length is 18 residues. The germline V gene encodes CDR1 MNHNS and CDR2 SASEGT. V was clipped by 5 bases and J by 7 bases; unmatched bases: 21. CDR3 loop: CASSRGQGAMLTFPGYTF. DNA for the CDR3: TGTGCCAGCAGTCGTGGACAGGGAGCCATGTTGACCTTTCCTGGCTACACCTTC.

The rearrangement joins TRBV20-1 to TRBJ2-7, with D perhaps given as TRBD1 or TRBD2 (5 bases each). The CDR3 extends over 14 amino acids. V was trimmed by 3 bases and J by 0 bases, leaving 12 bases between them. The germline gives CDR1 DFQATT, CDR2 SNEGSKA (reference sequence). CDR3 in DNA: TGCAGTGCTAGCGGGACCGCAGACTCCTACGAGCAGTACTTC. Protein sequence: CSASGTADSYEQYF.

This clonotype has a single count. This chain links TRBV18 with TRBJ2-5; tentative D call: TRBD1 (6 bases). Per germline, CDR1 KGHSH and CDR2 LQKENI. V lost 1 base, J lost 4 bases, and 13 bases lay in between. The CDR3 is 15 residues long. CDR3 sequence: CASSPQKGDTETQYF. In nucleotides, the CDR3 is TGTGCCAGCTCACCACAAAAAGGGGACACAGAGACCCAGTACTTC.

This clonotype was detected many times. V usage is TRBV7-2 and J usage is TRBJ1-1, with no clear D. V lost 3 bases to trimming and J lost 0 bases, with 5 bases between them. The CDR3 length is 13 residues. Germline lookup yields CDR1 SGHTA and CDR2 FQGNSA. The CDR3 nucleotides read TGTGCCAGCAGCTTCAGCATGAACACTGAAGCTTTCTTT. It specifies CASSFSMNTEAFF.

V usage is TRBV9 and J usage is TRBJ2-2; 7 bases match TRBD2. The length of the CDR3 is 16 residues. CDR1 is SGDLS and CDR2 is YYNGEE in the germline V gene. J lost 5 bases, V lost 2 bases, and 9 bases had no gene match. The CDR3 region has the DNA TGTGCCAGCAGCGTTACCAGAACTAGCGAAACCGGGGAGCTGTTTTTT. Protein: CASSVTRTSETGELFF.

This clonotype has only a few counts. This CDR3 is CASSLVVNGWYNEQFF. CDR3 DNA: TGTGCCAGCAGCTTGGTCGTAAACGGGTGGTACAATGAGCAGTTCTTC. The rearrangement joins TRBV5-6 to TRBJ2-1; D is unclear. The length of the CDR3 is 16 residues. V was pared by 0 bases and J by 4 bases, with 14 bases between. Germline V CDR1 and CDR2: SGHDT, YYEEEE.

This clonotype showed up just a few times. J is TRBJ2-4 and V is TRBV29-1; D gene unclear. The CDR3 extends over 14 amino acids. Trimming removed 6 bases at V and 0 bases at J, with 12 bases between. Germline CDR1 SQVTM, CDR2 ANQGSEA. The CDR3 bases are TGCAGCGTCGCCGTACCCAAAGCCAAAAACATTCAGTACTTC. Translating it yields CSVAVPKAKNIQYF. The whole variable domain, remainder taken from reference TRBV29-1 and TRBJ2-4, is SAVISQKPSRDICQRGTSLTIQCQVDSQVTMMFWYRQQPGQSLTLIATANQGSEATYESGFVIDKFPISRPNLTFSTLTVSNMSPEDSSIYLCSVAVPKAKNIQYFGAGTRLSVL.

The V and J genes are TRBV19 and TRBJ2-1; D uncertain. Per the germline V gene, CDR1 is LNHDA and CDR2 is SQIVND (reference sequence). The V and J ends lost 5 bases and 5 bases respectively, with 19 bases between them. The CDR3 totals 16 residues. The CDR3 DNA follows: TGTGCCAGTAGTCGTGGACCGACCCTTGCTGACAATGAGCAGTTCTTC. Its protein product is CASSRGPTLADNEQFF.

The rearrangement links TRBV6-2 or TRBV6-3 to TRBJ2-1; 9 positions match TRBD1. The CDR3 sequence is 17 residues long. The V gene's germline CDR1 is MNHEY and CDR2 SVGEGT. The trim removed 0 bases at V and 5 bases at J, leaving 8 bases unmatched. The CDR3 is CASSYSIGTGSHNEQFF. The CDR3 DNA follows: TGTGCCAGCAGTTACTCCATCGGGACAGGGAGCCACAATGAGCAGTTCTTC.

The chain uses TRBV29-1 and TRBJ2-7, with 9 nucleotides matching TRBD2. Germline assignment: CDR1 SQVTM and CDR2 ANQGSEA. V dropped 4 bases and J dropped 4; count of bases not matched to a gene: 8. The CDR3 loop spans 14 amino acids. CDR3 region: CSVGGRGGRYEQYF. The DNA of the CDR3 is TGCAGCGTTGGCGGGCGGGGGGGCCGATACGAGCAGTACTTC.

This clonotype turned up a few times. V and J are TRBV18 and TRBJ2-7; TRBD2 aligns across 7 bases. CDR3 length equals 14 residues. The germline gives CDR1 KGHSH, CDR2 LQKENI. V gave up 4 bases and J gave up 2 bases; unmatched junction bases: 5. The DNA of the CDR3 is TGTGCCAGCTCACAGCCGGGACTACCCTACGAGCAGTACTTC. This codes for CASSQPGLPYEQYF.

This chain joins TRBV20-1 and TRBJ2-7, with TRBD2 matching 13 bases. V was pared by 7 bases and J by 3 bases, with 3 bases of the junction left unmatched. Germline CDR1 and CDR2: DFQATT and SNEGSKA (reference sequence). The CDR3 is 13 amino acids. The CDR3 coding sequence is TGCAGTGGGGGACTAGCGGGGCGCTACGAGCAGTACTTC. It specifies CSGGLAGRYEQYF.

This clonotype was observed a single time. The V gene is TRBV5-1, the J gene TRBJ2-7; 9 bases match TRBD1. The V gene end was trimmed by 4 bases and the J gene end by 6 bases; junction bases not matched to a gene: 8. This CDR3 is built from 14 residues. Germline loops: CDR1 SGHRS, CDR2 YFSETQ. CDR3 in amino acids: CASSQGGTGFEQYF. CDR3 sequence (DNA): TGCGCCAGCAGCCAGGGCGGGACAGGGTTCGAGCAGTACTTC.

This clonotype was detected a few times. This chain links TRBV20-1 with TRBJ2-7; D possibly corresponds to TRBD2 (6 bases). This CDR3 has 16 amino acids. Germline V gives CDR1 DFQATT, CDR2 SNEGSKA (reference sequence). Trimming removed 4 bases from V and 4 bases from J, with 23 bases in between. This chain's CDR3 is CSATVVFSGASYEQYF. CDR3 nucleotide sequence: TGCAGTGCTACCGTCGTTTTTAGCGGAGCTTCATACGAGCAGTACTTC.